Sequencing of this T cell receptor beta chain was carried out in a study of lymphopenia after photon versus proton radiotherapy (dated by TCRdb to between 2018 and 2020). Regarding the research as a whole: In patients with gastrointestinal tumors who developed high-grade lymphopenia, the study compared the immunological effects of photon radiation therapy with those of proton radiation therapy. A cohort of under 25 patients with gastrointestinal tumors who received either photon or proton therapy and subsequently developed lymphopenia was included. The study aimed to characterize how the two radiation modalities differ in their impact on the immune system.

The library was obtained by the immunoSEQ multiplex PCR assay. T cell repertoires were profiled with deep sequencing of rearranged TCR beta loci together with multiparametric flow cytometry. What TCRdb holds here is the immuneACCESS table cut down to in-frame rearrangements. Part of the clones is not present; checked against another copy, under half of the missing clones reflect an unresolved V gene, and the others are unexplained. This sample is represented by 15,000 or so clones; 70% to 90% of them were singletons. Of the sample, under 65% falls within the top ten clones. The research as a whole found: Across the cohort, a larger post-nadir drop in TCR diversity was inversely correlated with overall survival time among patients who died. Once the lymphocyte count had reached its nadir, the repertoires of photon-treated patients showed oligoclonal expansion, particularly of CD8+ Temra cells, and this expansion drove the decline in diversity. During treatment, patients who received photon therapy lost naive T cells and TCR diversity and gained effector/memory populations, whereas patients who received proton therapy remained relatively stable. The survival association was examined only in patients who died, and the authors described better survival with proton therapy as a possibility, not as a demonstrated result.

On this clone: No cognate antigen has been identified for it. Base qualities were left out, and no much larger clone turns up one base away.

The CDR3 contains 17 residues, cysteine and phenylalanine counted. The retained sequence is limited to the CDR3, 51 bases, with the frame set at the first base. The germline V gene provides CDR1 SGDLS and CDR2 YYNGEE. The junction shows trimming of 4 bases on V and 8 bases on J, and the gene matches do not reach 10 bases of it. Material: peripheral blood, obtained from a patient treated with proton-based radiotherapy. The clonotype was recovered from an older woman with cholangiocarcinoma. Some clones in this sample may be carry-over from other donors' samples. The chain links TRBV9 with TRBJ2-2, and 14 bases in between align with TRBD2. This receptor carries the CDR3 CASSPRTSGGILGELFF. The DNA sequence is TGTGCCAGCAGCCCACGGACTAGCGGGGGGATCCTGGGGGAGCTGTTTTTT.